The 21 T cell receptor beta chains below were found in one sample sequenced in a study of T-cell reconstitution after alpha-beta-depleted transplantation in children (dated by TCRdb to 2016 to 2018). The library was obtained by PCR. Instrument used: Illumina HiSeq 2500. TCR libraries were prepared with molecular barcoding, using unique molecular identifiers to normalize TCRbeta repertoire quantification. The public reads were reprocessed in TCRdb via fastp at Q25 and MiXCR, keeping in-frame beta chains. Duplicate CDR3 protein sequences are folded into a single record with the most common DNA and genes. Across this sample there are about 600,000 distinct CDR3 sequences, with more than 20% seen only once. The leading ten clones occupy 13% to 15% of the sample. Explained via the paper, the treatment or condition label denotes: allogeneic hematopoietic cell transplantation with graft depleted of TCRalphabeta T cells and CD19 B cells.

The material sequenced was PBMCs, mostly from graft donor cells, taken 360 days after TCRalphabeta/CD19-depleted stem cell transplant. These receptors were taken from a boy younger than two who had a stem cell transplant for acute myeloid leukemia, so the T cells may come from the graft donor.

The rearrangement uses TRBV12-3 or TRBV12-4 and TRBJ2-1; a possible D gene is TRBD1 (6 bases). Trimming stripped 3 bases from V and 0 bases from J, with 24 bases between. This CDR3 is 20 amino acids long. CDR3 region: CASSFGDRRNRKDSYNEQFF. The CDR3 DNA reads TGTGCCAGCAGTTTTGGCGACAGGCGGAACCGAAAAGACTCCTACAATGAGCAGTTCTTC.

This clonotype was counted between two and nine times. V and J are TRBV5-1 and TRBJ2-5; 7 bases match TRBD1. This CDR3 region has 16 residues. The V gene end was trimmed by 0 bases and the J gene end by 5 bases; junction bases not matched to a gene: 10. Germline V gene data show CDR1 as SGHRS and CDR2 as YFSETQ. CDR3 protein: CASSLAATGLRETQYF. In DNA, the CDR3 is TGCGCCAGCAGCTTGGCCGCGACAGGGCTTAGGGAGACCCAGTACTTC. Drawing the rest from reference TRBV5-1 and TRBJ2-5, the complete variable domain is KAGVTQTPRYLIKTRGQQVTLSCSPISGHRSVSWYQQTPGQGLQFLFEYFSETQRNKGNFPGRFSGRQFSNSRSEMNVSTLELGDSALYLCASSLAATGLRETQYFGPGTRLLVL.

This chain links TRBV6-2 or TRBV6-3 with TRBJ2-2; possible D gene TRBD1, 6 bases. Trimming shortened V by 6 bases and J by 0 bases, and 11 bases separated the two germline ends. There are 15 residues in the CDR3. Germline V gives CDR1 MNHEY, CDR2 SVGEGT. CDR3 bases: TGTGCCAGCAGGAAGACAGGCGCGAACACCGGGGAGCTGTTTTTT. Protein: CASRKTGANTGELFF.

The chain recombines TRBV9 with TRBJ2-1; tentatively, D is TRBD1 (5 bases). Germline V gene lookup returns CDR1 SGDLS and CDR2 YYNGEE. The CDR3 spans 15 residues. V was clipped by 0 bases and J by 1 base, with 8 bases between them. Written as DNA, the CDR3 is TGTGCCAGCAGCGTAGAGGGGATATCCTACAATGAGCAGTTCTTC. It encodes CASSVEGISYNEQFF. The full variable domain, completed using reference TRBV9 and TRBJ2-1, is DSGVTQTPKHLITATGQRVTLRCSPRSGDLSVYWYQQSLDQGLQFLIQYYNGEERAKGNILERFSAQQFPDLHSELNLSSLELGDSALYFCASSVEGISYNEQFFGPGTRLTVL.

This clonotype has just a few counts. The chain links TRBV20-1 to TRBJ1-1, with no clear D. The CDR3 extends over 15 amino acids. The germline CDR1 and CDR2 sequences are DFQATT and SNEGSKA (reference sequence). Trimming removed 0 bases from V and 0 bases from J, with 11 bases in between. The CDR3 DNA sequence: TGCAGTGCTAGAGATGGAGGGCGGTTGAACACTGAAGCTTTCTTT. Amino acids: CSARDGGRLNTEAFF.

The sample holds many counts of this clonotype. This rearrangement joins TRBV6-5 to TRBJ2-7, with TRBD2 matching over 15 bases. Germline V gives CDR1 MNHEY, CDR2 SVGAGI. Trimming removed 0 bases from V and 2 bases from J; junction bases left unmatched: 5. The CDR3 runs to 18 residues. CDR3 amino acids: CASSYSGLAGGSTYEQYF. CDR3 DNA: TGTGCCAGCAGTTACTCGGGACTAGCGGGGGGCAGTACCTACGAGCAGTACTTC.

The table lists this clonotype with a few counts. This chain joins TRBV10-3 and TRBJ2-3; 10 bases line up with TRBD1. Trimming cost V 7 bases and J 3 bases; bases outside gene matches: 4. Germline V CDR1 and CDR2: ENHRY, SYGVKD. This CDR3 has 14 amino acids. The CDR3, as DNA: TGTGCCATCACGGGGGACAGGGGTACAGATACGCAGTATTTT. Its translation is CAITGDRGTDTQYF.

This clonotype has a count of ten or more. This chain's CDR3 is CASSDADTQYF. The CDR3, as DNA: TGCGCCAGCAGTGATGCAGATACGCAGTATTTT. J is TRBJ2-3 and V is TRBV10-2; D uncertain. Germline CDR1 is WSHSY and CDR2 is SAAADI. CDR3 size: 11 residues. V was shortened by 3 bases and J by 4 bases, with 2 bases between the two germline ends.

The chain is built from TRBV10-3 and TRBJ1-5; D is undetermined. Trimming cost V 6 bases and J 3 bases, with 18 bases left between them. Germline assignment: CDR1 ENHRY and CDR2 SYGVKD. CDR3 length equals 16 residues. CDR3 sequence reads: CAISSGPPGNNQPQHF. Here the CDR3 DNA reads TGTGCCATCAGCTCCGGGCCCCCTGGGAACAATCAGCCCCAGCATTTT.

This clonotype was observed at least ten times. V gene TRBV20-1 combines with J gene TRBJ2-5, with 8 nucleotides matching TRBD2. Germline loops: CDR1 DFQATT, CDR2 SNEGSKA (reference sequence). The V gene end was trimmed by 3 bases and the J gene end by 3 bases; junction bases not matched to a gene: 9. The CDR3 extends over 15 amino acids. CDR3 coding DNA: TGCAGTGCTAGGGTTAAGCGGGGGTGGAAAGAGACCCAGTACTTC. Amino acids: CSARVKRGWKETQYF.

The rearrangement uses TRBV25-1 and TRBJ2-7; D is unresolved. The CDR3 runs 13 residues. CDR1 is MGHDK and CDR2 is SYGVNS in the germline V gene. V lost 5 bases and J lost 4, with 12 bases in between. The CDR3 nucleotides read TGTGCCAGCAGTAAAACGGACCCTTACGAGCAGTACTTC. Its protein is CASSKTDPYEQYF.

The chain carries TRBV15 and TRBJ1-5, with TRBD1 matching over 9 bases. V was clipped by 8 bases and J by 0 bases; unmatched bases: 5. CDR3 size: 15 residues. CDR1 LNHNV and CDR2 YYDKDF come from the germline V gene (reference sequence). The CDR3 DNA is TGTGCCACCTCCGGGACAGGGAATAGCAATCAGCCCCAGCATTTT. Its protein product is CATSGTGNSNQPQHF.

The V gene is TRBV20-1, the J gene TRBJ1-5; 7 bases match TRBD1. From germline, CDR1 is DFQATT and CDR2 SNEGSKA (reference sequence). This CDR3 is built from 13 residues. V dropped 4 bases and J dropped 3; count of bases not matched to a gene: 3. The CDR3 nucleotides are TGCAGTGCTACGAGGGGGCTCAATCAGCCCCAGCATTTT. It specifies CSATRGLNQPQHF.

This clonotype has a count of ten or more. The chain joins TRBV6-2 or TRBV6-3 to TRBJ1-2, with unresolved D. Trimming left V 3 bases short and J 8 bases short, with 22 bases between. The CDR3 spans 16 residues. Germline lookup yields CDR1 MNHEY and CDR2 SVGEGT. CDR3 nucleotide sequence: TGTGCCAGCAGTTATGCCCCGGCGGACCACCCCTGGGGCTACACCTTC. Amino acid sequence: CASSYAPADHPWGYTF.

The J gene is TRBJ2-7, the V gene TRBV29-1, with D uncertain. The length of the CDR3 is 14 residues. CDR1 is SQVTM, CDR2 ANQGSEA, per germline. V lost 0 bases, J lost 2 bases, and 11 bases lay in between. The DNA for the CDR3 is TGCAGCGTTGAAGAGGTAGGCAGCCCCTACGAGCAGTACTTC. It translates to CSVEEVGSPYEQYF.

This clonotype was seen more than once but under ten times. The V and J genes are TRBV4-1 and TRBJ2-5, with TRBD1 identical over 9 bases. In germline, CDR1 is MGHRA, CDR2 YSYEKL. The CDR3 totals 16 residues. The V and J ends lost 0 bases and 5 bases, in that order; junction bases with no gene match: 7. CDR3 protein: CASSQEPTGGGETQYF. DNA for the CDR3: TGCGCCAGCAGCCAAGAGCCTACAGGGGGCGGGGAGACCCAGTACTTC.

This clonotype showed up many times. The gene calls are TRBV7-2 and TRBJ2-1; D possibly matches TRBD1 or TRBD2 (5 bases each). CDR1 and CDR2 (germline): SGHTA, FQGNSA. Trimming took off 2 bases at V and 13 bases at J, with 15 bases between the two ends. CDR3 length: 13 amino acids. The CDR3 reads CASSLSRGAPQFF. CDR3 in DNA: TGTGCCAGCAGCTTAAGTAGGGGAGCCCCCCAGTTCTTC.

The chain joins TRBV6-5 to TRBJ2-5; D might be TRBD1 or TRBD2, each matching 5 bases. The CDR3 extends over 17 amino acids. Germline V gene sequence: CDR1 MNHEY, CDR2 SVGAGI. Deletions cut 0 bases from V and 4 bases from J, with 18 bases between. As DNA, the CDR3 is TGTGCCAGCAGTTACTCGTATGGGACCATTGGAGGAGAGACCCAGTACTTC. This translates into CASSYSYGTIGGETQYF.

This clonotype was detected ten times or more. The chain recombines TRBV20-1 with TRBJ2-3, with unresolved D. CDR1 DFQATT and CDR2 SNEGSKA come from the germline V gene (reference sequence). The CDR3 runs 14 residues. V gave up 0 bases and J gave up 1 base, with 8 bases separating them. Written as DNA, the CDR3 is TGCAGTGCTAGAGATGGAGTTGGCACAGATACGCAGTATTTT. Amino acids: CSARDGVGTDTQYF.

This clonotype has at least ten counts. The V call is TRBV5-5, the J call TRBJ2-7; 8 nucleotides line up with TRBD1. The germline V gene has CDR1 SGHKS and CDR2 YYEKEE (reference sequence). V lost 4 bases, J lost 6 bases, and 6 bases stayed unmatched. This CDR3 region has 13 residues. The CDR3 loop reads CASSEWTGTEQYV. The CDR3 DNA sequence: TGTGCCAGCAGCGAGTGGACAGGGACCGAGCAGTACGTC.

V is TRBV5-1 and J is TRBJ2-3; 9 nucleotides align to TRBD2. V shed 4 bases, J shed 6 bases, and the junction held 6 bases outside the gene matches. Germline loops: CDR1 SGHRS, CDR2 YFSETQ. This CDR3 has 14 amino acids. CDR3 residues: CASSMGLAGDTQYF. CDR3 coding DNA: TGCGCCAGCAGCATGGGACTAGCCGGCGATACGCAGTATTTT.